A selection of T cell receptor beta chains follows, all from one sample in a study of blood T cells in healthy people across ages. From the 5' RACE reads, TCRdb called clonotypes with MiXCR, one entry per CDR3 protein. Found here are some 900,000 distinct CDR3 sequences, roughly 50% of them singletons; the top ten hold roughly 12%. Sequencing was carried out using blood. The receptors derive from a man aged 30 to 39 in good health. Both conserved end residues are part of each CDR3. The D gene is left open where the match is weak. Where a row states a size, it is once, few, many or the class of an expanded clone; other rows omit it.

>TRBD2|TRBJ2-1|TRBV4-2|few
CASSQALRSGGANEQFF
TGTGCCAGCAGCCAAGCTCTAAGGAGCGGGGGGGCCAATGAGCAGTTCTTC
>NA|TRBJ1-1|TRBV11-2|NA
CASSYGRSRNTEAFF
TGTGCCAGCAGCTACGGCCGGTCGAGGAACACTGAAGCTTTCTTT
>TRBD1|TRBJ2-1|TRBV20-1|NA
CSPQDRGLLHNEQFF
TGCAGTCCTCAAGACAGGGGATTATTGCACAATGAGCAGTTCTTC
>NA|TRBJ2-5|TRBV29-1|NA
CSVEAGETQYF
TGCAGCGTTGAAGCCGGGGAGACCCAGTACTTC
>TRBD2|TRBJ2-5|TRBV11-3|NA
CASSPLLAGSETQYF
TGTGCCAGCAGCCCCCTGCTAGCGGGGTCAGAGACCCAGTACTTC
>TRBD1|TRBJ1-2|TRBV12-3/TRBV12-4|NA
CACSSSDRDGNYGYTF
TGTGCCTGCAGTTCGTCGGACAGGGACGGAAACTATGGCTACACCTTC
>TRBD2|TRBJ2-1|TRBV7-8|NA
CASSSGLAGSYNEQFF
TGTGCCAGCAGCTCGGGACTAGCGGGGTCCTACAATGAGCAGTTCTTC
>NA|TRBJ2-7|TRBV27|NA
CASSAITEISYEQYF
TGTGCCAGCAGCGCCATAACGGAGATCTCCTACGAGCAGTACTTC
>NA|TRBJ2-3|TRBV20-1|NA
CSARDYLNPSTDTQYF
TGCAGTGCTAGAGATTACCTAAACCCTAGCACAGATACGCAGTATTTT
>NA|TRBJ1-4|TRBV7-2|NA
CAGSLDLSLRMKKLFF
TGTGCCGGCAGCTTGGACCTCAGTCTCCGGATGAAAAAACTGTTTTTT
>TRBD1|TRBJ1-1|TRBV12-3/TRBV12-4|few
CASSRTGGLTQAFF
TGTGCCAGCAGTCGGACAGGGGGCTTGACCCAAGCTTTCTTT